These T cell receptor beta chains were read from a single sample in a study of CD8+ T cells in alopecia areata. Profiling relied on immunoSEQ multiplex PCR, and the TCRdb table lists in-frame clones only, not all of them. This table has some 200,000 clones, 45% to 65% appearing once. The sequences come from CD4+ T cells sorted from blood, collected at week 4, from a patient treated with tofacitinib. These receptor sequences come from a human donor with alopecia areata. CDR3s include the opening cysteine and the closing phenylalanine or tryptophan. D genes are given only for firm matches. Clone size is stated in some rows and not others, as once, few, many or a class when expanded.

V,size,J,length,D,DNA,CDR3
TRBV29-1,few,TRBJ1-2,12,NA,TGCAGCGTTGTGCTGGGTCGCTATGGCTACACCTTC,CSVVLGRYGYTF
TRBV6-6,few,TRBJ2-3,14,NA,TGTGCCAGCAGTTTTCCGGGGAACACAGATACGCAGTATTTT,CASSFPGNTDTQYF
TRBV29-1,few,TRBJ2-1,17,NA,TGCAGCGTTGAGGAAGTGGACGTTCTGGGGCCTTACAATGAGCAGTTCTTC,CSVEEVDVLGPYNEQFF
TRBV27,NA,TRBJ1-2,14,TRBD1,TGTGCCAGCAGTTTATTAGGGGGCGACTATGGCTACACCTTC,CASSLLGGDYGYTF
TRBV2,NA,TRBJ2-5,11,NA,TGTGCCAGCAAGGTCTCAGAGACCCAGTACTTC,CASKVSETQYF
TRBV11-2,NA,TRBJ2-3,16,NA,TGTGCCAGCAGCCTGGGGGGCTGGGGCCGCACAGATACGCAGTATTTT,CASSLGGWGRTDTQYF
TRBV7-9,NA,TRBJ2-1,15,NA,TGTGCCAGCAGCTCCCGGGGTACGTCCTACAATGAGCAGTTCTTC,CASSSRGTSYNEQFF
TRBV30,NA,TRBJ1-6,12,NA,TGTGCCTGGAGTGTACGAGGATCACCCCTCCACTTT,CAWSVRGSPLHF
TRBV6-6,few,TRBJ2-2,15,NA,TGTGCCAGCAGTTCGACTGACACTCTTGCCGGGGAGCTGTTTTTT,CASSSTDTLAGELFF
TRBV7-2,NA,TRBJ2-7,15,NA,TGTGCCAGCAGCTTACCCGGGGACCGTTCCTACGAGCAGTACTTC,CASSLPGDRSYEQYF
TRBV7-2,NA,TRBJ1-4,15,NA,TGTGCCAGCAGCTTAGACAGGGCAACTAATGAAAAACTGTTTTTT,CASSLDRATNEKLFF
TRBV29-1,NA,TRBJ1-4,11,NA,TGCAGCGTAACAGTCGGAGAAAAACTGTTTTTT,CSVTVGEKLFF
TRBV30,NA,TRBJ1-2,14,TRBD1,TGTGCCTGTGAGACAGGGTATACCATCGATGGCTACACCTTC,CACETGYTIDGYTF
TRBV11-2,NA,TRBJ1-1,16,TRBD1,TGTGCCAGCAGCTTAGGGCAGGGGGGTAGGAACACTGAAGCTTTCTTT,CASSLGQGGRNTEAFF
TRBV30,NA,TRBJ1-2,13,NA,TGTGCCTGGAAAACAGGCCCCTATGGTGGCTACACCTTC,CAWKTGPYGGYTF
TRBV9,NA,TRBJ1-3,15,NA,TGTGCCAGCAGCGTAGAAAACAGTCCAGGAAACACCATATATTTT,CASSVENSPGNTIYF
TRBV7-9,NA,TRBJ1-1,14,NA,TGTGCCAGCAGCCCTCGAGGGGCGAACACTGAAGCTTTCTTT,CASSPRGANTEAFF
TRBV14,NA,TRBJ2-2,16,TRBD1,TGTGCCAGCAGCCGTGGGACAGGCACGAACACCGGGGAGCTGTTTTTT,CASSRGTGTNTGELFF
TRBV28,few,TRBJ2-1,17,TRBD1,TGTGCCAGCAGAACTACAGGGGGTAGCGTTCTATTATCTGAGCAGTTCTTC,CASRTTGGSVLLSEQFF